This is a list of T cell receptor beta chains from one sample in a study of blood T cell repertoires in COVID-19. Libraries were prepared by immunoSEQ multiplex PCR; TCRdb keeps only in-frame clonotypes and omits some of them. The table has roughly 250,000 clones, 91% seen once; the top ten hold 0.95% to 1.5%. The sequenced sample was PBMCs or T cells enriched from blood (not recorded which). All receptors come from a human donor in a cohort exposed to, infected with or recovered from COVID-19 (not recorded which). The donor label of this sample is uncertain. Both conserved end residues are part of each CDR3. D genes are given only for firm matches. Only part of the rows carry a size: once, few, many, or a class if the clone is expanded.

V,J,size,D,DNA,CDR3
TRBV5-1,TRBJ1-5,once,NA,TGCGCCAGCAGCTTGAGGCGGGGTGGCAATCAGCCCCAGCATTTT,CASSLRRGGNQPQHF
TRBV5-8,TRBJ1-6,once,NA,TGTGCCAGCAGCTTGGAGGGGAGGCCGCATCTAGCCCTCCACTTT,CASSLEGRPHLALHF
TRBV2,TRBJ1-4,NA,NA,TGTGCCAGCAGCTATTGGGGCGCTGGGGAAAAACTGTTTTTT,CASSYWGAGEKLFF
TRBV4-1,TRBJ2-1,NA,TRBD1,TGCGCCAGCAGCCAAGATACAGGGGGACGGCATGAGCAGTTCTTC,CASSQDTGGRHEQFF
TRBV5-6,TRBJ1-6,NA,TRBD1,TGTGCCAGCAGCCCCGGACAGGGTTTGGAATCACCCCTCCACTTT,CASSPGQGLESPLHF
TRBV2,TRBJ2-3,NA,TRBD2,TGTGCCAGCAGTGAAGACGGGGGGGCTCGAGATACGCAGTATTTT,CASSEDGGARDTQYF
TRBV30,TRBJ1-4,NA,TRBD1,TGTGCCTGGAGTACAGGGGGTTATGAAAAACTGTTTTTT,CAWSTGGYEKLFF
TRBV24-1,TRBJ2-2,NA,NA,TGTGCCACCAGTGTGCAGGGAGGTTTGGACACCGGGGAGCTGTTTTTT,CATSVQGGLDTGELFF
TRBV6-1,TRBJ2-7,many,TRBD1,TGTGCCAGCAGTGCCCTTACACAGGGGAGTTCGGACGAGCAGTACTTC,CASSALTQGSSDEQYF
TRBV6-5,TRBJ1-2,NA,NA,TGTGCCAGCAGAAAACGAGGGACAACTAACTATGGCTACACCTTC,CASRKRGTTNYGYTF
TRBV6-1,TRBJ1-1,NA,NA,TGTGCCAGCAGTGAAGTAATGAACACTGAAGCTTTCTTT,CASSEVMNTEAFF
TRBV5-1,TRBJ2-7,NA,NA,TGCGCCAGCAGCCCTCTCACAGGGATTAGTCAGCAGTACTTC,CASSPLTGISQQYF
TRBV2,TRBJ2-5,NA,TRBD2,TGTGCCAGCAGTGAAAACTACCGAACTAGCGGAAGGGAGACCCAGTACTTC,CASSENYRTSGRETQYF
TRBV5-1,TRBJ1-1,NA,NA,TGCGCCAGCAGCTTGGAACAACCGGGGGGCGCTGAAGCTTTCTTT,CASSLEQPGGAEAFF
TRBV6-4,TRBJ2-2,NA,NA,TGTGCCAGCAGTTTTCTAGCGCGCACCGGGGAGCTGTTTTTT,CASSFLARTGELFF
TRBV6-5,TRBJ2-1,NA,TRBD2,TGTGCCAGCAGTAGCGGGGCGGACTACAATGAGCAGTTCTTC,CASSSGADYNEQFF